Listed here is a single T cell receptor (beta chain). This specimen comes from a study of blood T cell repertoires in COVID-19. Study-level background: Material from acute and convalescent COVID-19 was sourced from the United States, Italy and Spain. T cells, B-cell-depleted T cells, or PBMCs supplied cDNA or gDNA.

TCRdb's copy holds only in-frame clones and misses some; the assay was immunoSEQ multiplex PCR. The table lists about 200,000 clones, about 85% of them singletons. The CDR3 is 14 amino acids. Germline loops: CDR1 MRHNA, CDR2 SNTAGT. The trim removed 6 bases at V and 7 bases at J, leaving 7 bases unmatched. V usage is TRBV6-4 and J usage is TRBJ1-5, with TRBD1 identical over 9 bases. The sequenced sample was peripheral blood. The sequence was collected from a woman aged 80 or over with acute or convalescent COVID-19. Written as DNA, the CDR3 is TGTGCCAGCAGCCGGGACAGGGATACGCAGCCCCAGCATTTT. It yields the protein CASSRDRDTQPQHF.